The 20 T cell receptor beta chains in this list originate from one sample, sequenced in a study of PD-1 blockade in classical Hodgkin lymphoma. Noted time point: cycle 4 day 1 (C4D1), after about 6 weeks of nivolumab. In every patient, relapse followed autologous stem cell transplantation, while exposure to brentuximab vedotin differed. By magnetic negative selection, CD8+ T cells were isolated from the thawed PBMCs. Assay used: immunoSEQ multiplex PCR; TCRdb lists only in-frame clones, some missing. The data contain around 21,000 clones, roughly 82% of them seen just once; the ten biggest clones take up around 7.8%. Sequences were derived from CD8+ T cells from blood, sampled before the fourth cycle of nivolumab. These receptors were collected from a human donor with classical Hodgkin lymphoma.

The chain has TRBV21-1 and TRBJ1-2; TRBD1, as called in the table, went unchecked against the DNA. TRBV21-1 is flagged as a pseudogene. The CDR3 length is 17 residues. As DNA, the CDR3 is TGTGCCAGCAGCAAAGCTTTTCGAGGGACAGGGTATGATGGCTACACCTTC. Protein sequence: CASSKAFRGTGYDGYTF.

The chain couples TRBV5-6 to TRBJ1-1; 10 bases agree with TRBD1. Trimming took 2 bases from V and 5 from J; bases not matched to a gene: 15. Germline assignment: CDR1 SGHDT and CDR2 YYEEEE. CDR3 length: 18 residues. This CDR3 reads CASSLFTWDRGRGTEAFF. CDR3 coding DNA: TGTGCCAGCAGCTTATTCACCTGGGACAGGGGCAGGGGTACTGAAGCTTTCTTT.

This clone was seen a few times. The chain combines TRBV11-2 with TRBJ1-2; 9 bases fit TRBD1. Per the germline V gene, CDR1 is SGHAT and CDR2 is FQNNGV. The CDR3 runs to 15 residues. After removal of 4 bases from V and 4 bases from J, the junction contained 7 bases not matched to a gene. CDR3 DNA: TGTGCCAGCAGCTCCACAGGGGGCGCTACCTATGGCTACACCTTC. Its protein product is CASSSTGGATYGYTF.

The CDR3 sequence: CASRYTRKTYGYTF. Here the CDR3 DNA reads TGTGCAAGTCGCTATACACGAAAGACCTATGGCTACACCTTC. This rearrangement joins TRBV12-2 to TRBJ1-2. TRBV12-2 is described as a pseudogene. The CDR3 loop spans 14 amino acids.

V is TRBV23-1 and J is TRBJ1-4; D perhaps matches TRBD1 (6 bases). TRBV23-1 is classed as an ORF, of uncertain function. There are 21 residues in the CDR3. V lost 7 bases and J 5 bases, leaving 35 bases between the germline ends. The CDR3, as DNA: TGCGCCAGCACCTGCCGGATACAGGGTGGCGACTCCCATCTAGGCAATGAAAAACTGTTTTTT. Amino acid sequence: CASTCRIQGGDSHLGNEKLFF.

This chain uses TRBV18 with TRBJ2-2; 7 nucleotides align to TRBD2. Germline loops: CDR1 KGHSH, CDR2 LQKENI. The CDR3 sequence is 15 residues long. J was trimmed by 7 bases and V by 2 bases; bases with no gene match: 7. The CDR3 region is CASSPEDSGDGELFF. CDR3 nucleotides: TGTGCCAGCTCACCAGAAGACAGCGGGGACGGGGAGCTGTTTTTT.

This sequence joins TRBV6-1 and TRBJ1-4, with 7 bases matching TRBD1. V dropped 1 base and J dropped 6; count of bases not matched to a gene: 5. CDR1 MNHNS and CDR2 SASEGT come from the germline V gene. CDR3 length equals 15 residues. The CDR3 sequence is CASSEGLGQYEKLFF. CDR3 bases: TGTGCCAGCAGTGAAGGTTTGGGACAGTATGAAAAACTGTTTTTT.

This clone was counted a single time. The chain is built from TRBV5-1 and TRBJ2-3; D not resolved. Germline CDR1 and CDR2: SGHRS and YFSETQ. V was shortened by 0 bases and J by 3 bases, with 5 bases between the two germline ends. This CDR3 spans 13 amino acids. The CDR3 loop is CASSLVGTDTQYF. The CDR3 nucleotides are TGCGCCAGCAGCTTGGTAGGTACAGATACGCAGTATTTT.

The chain uses TRBV9 and TRBJ1-4; D unresolved. Trimming pared 4 bases from V and 4 bases from J, leaving 11 bases between. This CDR3 contains 14 residues. The V gene's germline CDR1 is SGDLS and CDR2 YYNGEE. The CDR3 reads CASSSRRGNEKLFF. The CDR3 region has the DNA TGTGCCAGCAGCTCCCGCCGCGGTAATGAAAAACTGTTTTTT.

This chain uses TRBV4-2 with TRBJ1-1; 7 bases are shared with TRBD1. CDR3 length: 16 residues. In germline, CDR1 is LGHNA, CDR2 YNFKEQ. V shed 0 bases, J shed 5 bases, and the junction held 9 bases outside the gene matches. The CDR3 reads CASSQDPAGGDTEAFF. The CDR3 DNA sequence: TGTGCCAGCAGCCAAGATCCCGCAGGGGGTGATACTGAAGCTTTCTTT.

This sequence joins TRBV27 and TRBJ2-7; 9 positions agree with TRBD1. Trimming took 11 bases from V and 2 from J; bases not matched to a gene: 4. The CDR3 has 12 amino acids. Germline CDR1 and CDR2: MNHEY and SMNVEV (reference sequence). The CDR3: CASGQGPYEQYF. The CDR3 region has the DNA TGTGCCTCGGGACAGGGTCCCTACGAGCAGTACTTC.

The chain combines TRBV4-1 with TRBJ1-1; TRBD1 is a possible D gene (6 bases). Germline V gene data show CDR1 as MGHRA and CDR2 as YSYEKL. The CDR3 totals 14 residues. V was cut by 1 base and J by 4 bases, with 10 bases left in between. The CDR3 DNA sequence: TGCGCCAGCAGCCAAGGAGGGGGAGGCACTGAAGCTTTCTTT. It is translated as CASSQGGGGTEAFF.

This rearrangement joins TRBV7-9 to TRBJ2-3; D remains ambiguous. Germline lookup yields CDR1 SEHNR and CDR2 FQNEAQ (reference sequence). V was trimmed by 5 bases and J by 5 bases, leaving 8 bases between them. The CDR3 runs to 12 residues. CDR3 region: CASSVLVDTQYF. CDR3 bases: TGTGCCAGCAGCGTGTTAGTAGATACGCAGTATTTT. The entire variable domain, with the rest obtained from reference TRBV7-9 and TRBJ2-3, is as follows: DTGVSQNPRHKITKRGQNVTFRCDPISEHNRLYWYRQTLGQGPEFLTYFQNEAQLEKSRLLSDRFSAERPKGSFSTLEIQRTEQGDSAMYLCASSVLVDTQYFGPGTRLTVL.

The rearrangement joins TRBV7-6 to TRBJ2-1; the match to TRBD1 covers 9 bases. The CDR3 spans 13 residues. The germline gives CDR1 SGHVS, CDR2 FNYEAQ. Trimming removed 4 bases from V and 7 bases from J; junction bases left unmatched: 2. The CDR3 sequence: CASSWDRENEQFF. CDR3 DNA sequence: TGTGCCAGCAGCTGGGACAGGGAAAATGAGCAGTTCTTC.

The chain uses TRBV9 and TRBJ1-3; D remains unclear. V lost 0 bases and J lost 3, with 7 bases in between. The CDR3 covers 14 residues. Germline V lookup: CDR1 SGDLS, CDR2 YYNGEE. The CDR3 reads CASSVGGNGNTIYF. In DNA, the CDR3 is TGTGCCAGCAGCGTAGGGGGAAATGGAAACACCATATATTTT.

This chain joins TRBV19 and TRBJ2-7; 11 nucleotides line up with TRBD2. V lost 4 bases, J lost 0 bases, and 5 bases stayed unmatched. The CDR3 totals 16 residues. In germline, CDR1 is LNHDA, CDR2 SQIVND (reference sequence). CDR3 sequence: CASSTGLAAHSYEQYF. The CDR3, as DNA: TGTGCCAGTAGTACGGGACTAGCGGCCCACTCCTACGAGCAGTACTTC.

The V gene is TRBV6-5, the J gene TRBJ1-1, with D possibly being TRBD1 (5 bases). CDR1 and CDR2 (germline): MNHEY, SVGAGI. The V end lost 6 bases, the J end lost 0 bases, and 14 bases lay between the germline ends. The CDR3 is 15 residues long. The CDR3 DNA is TGTGCCAGCAGCTGGGACGGAGAGATGAACACTGAAGCTTTCTTT. Its translation: CASSWDGEMNTEAFF.

The chain couples TRBV9 to TRBJ1-3; no definite D call. Trimming cost V 0 bases and J 1 base, with 11 bases left between them. The CDR3 totals 16 residues. Germline-derived CDR1 and CDR2 are SGDLS and YYNGEE. The CDR3 protein is CASSVDDLRSGNTIYF. CDR3 coding DNA: TGTGCCAGCAGCGTAGACGACTTGAGGTCTGGAAACACCATATATTTT.

The chain's CDR3 is CASSLRVGAHHEQYF. The CDR3 DNA follows: TGTGCCAGCAGCCTCAGGGTTGGGGCACACCACGAGCAGTACTTC. The chain joins TRBV5-8 to TRBJ2-7, with D perhaps matching TRBD1 (5 bases). The ends were cut back, 4 bases at V and 5 bases at J, with 19 bases in the middle. The CDR3 consists of 15 residues. Germline V gives CDR1 SGHTS, CDR2 YDEGEE.

V usage is TRBV29-1 and J usage is TRBJ2-5, with D unresolved. Trimming took 5 bases from V and 5 from J, leaving 15 bases between them. The V gene's germline CDR1 is SQVTM and CDR2 ANQGSEA. The CDR3 totals 13 residues. The DNA for the CDR3 is TGCAGCGTTCCCGAGACTGGCGAGGAGACCCAGTACTTC. Its translation is CSVPETGEETQYF.